A selection of T cell receptor beta chains follows, all from one sample in a study of cytomegalovirus exposure and HLA in healthy donors. Sequenced by immunoSEQ multiplex PCR; TCRdb stores in-frame clones only, minus some. The table lists around 160,000 clones, 75% of them singletons. The specimen was PBMCs. The receptors stem from a woman aged 35 to 49 in good health and CMV-seropositive. The CDR3 runs from the conserved cysteine through the conserved F or W. The D gene is left open where the match is weak. The size of a clone is reported for some rows only, either as once, few or many, or as a class for expanded clones.

abundance	d_gene	v_gene	j_gene	CDR3nt	CDR3aa
NA	NA	TRBV11-3	TRBJ2-7	TGTGCCAGCAGCTTAGTAGGGGCCGGCGAGCAGTACTTC	CASSLVGAGEQYF
NA	NA	TRBV9	TRBJ1-3	TGTGCCAGCAGCGTAGGTCCCCGCGCAGGGACTGGAAACACCATATATTTT	CASSVGPRAGTGNTIYF
NA	TRBD1	TRBV7-6	TRBJ2-4	TGTGCCAGCGGACTCCCAGACAGGGACGTTTCGGACATTCAGTACTTC	CASGLPDRDVSDIQYF
few	TRBD1	TRBV28	TRBJ1-3	TGTGCCAGCAGTGCGACGGGACAGCGATACTCTGGAAACACCATATATTTT	CASSATGQRYSGNTIYF
NA	NA	TRBV6-6	TRBJ1-3	TGTGCCAGCAGTTACCTAGGTGCTGGAAACACCATATATTTT	CASSYLGAGNTIYF
NA	NA	TRBV4-2	TRBJ2-7	TGTGCCAGCAGCCCCCGCGGGTCGGGATTATACGAGCAGTACTTC	CASSPRGSGLYEQYF
once	NA	TRBV6-1	TRBJ2-3	TGTGCCAGTTCCGGAGGATTCACAGATACGCAGTATTTT	CASSGGFTDTQYF
NA	NA	TRBV19	TRBJ1-5	TGTGCCAGTAGTATCAGGAAGGAGCCCCAGCATTTT	CASSIRKEPQHF
once	TRBD1	TRBV19	TRBJ2-1	TGTGCCACCCGAGCCGACCCGGGACAGACCTACAATGAGCAGTTCTTC	CATRADPGQTYNEQFF
once	TRBD2	TRBV13	TRBJ2-1	TGTGCCAGCAGCTTAAGACTAGCGGGAGGGAGGGCGAATGAGCAGTTCTTC	CASSLRLAGGRANEQFF
NA	TRBD1	TRBV5-8	TRBJ2-1	TGTGCCAGCAGCCGACCCGGGACAGGGAACTACAATGAGCAGTTCTTC	CASSRPGTGNYNEQFF
NA	TRBD1	TRBV5-1	TRBJ2-7	TGCGCCAGCAGCTTGGCCGAGCCGGGACAGGGTTACGAGCAGTACTTC	CASSLAEPGQGYEQYF
NA	TRBD1	TRBV28	TRBJ1-2	TGTGCCAGCAGTTTACTCGGGACAGCCCATGGCTACACCTTC	CASSLLGTAHGYTF
few	NA	TRBV6-5	TRBJ1-1	TGTGCCTCGCAAGGAGGCTACACTGAAGCTTTCTTT	CASQGGYTEAFF
few	NA	TRBV2	TRBJ1-5	TGTGCCAGCAGTGTATTACTGATGAGCAATCAGCCCCAGCATTTT	CASSVLLMSNQPQHF
NA	NA	TRBV29-1	TRBJ2-1	TGCAGCGTTGCTCCTACCCAAAACAATGAGCAGTTCTTC	CSVAPTQNNEQFF
few	NA	TRBV4-3	TRBJ1-2	TGCGCCAGCAGCCAAGATATCGGCCTTCGGCCCGGGACTGCTTCGTATGGCTACACCTTC	CASSQDIGLRPGTASYGYTF
NA	NA	TRBV7-8	TRBJ2-1	TGTGCCAGCAGCTCTGACTTTAGTCCCTACAATGAGCAGTTCTTC	CASSSDFSPYNEQFF
NA	TRBD2	TRBV7-2	TRBJ2-6	TGTGCCAGCAGCTCGGGGGGATCTGGGGCCAACGTCCTGACTTTC	CASSSGGSGANVLTF
many	NA	TRBV7-3	TRBJ1-1	TGTGCCAGCAGCCTCGGACAGAACACTGAAGCTTTCTTT	CASSLGQNTEAFF
NA	NA	TRBV5-4	TRBJ2-7	TGTGCCAGCAGCGGATACAGGGCAGGGGACTACGAGCAGTACTTC	CASSGYRAGDYEQYF